This entry features one TCR beta chain sequence. Its target is not known. With 0 bases clipped from V and 3 bases from J, the junction kept 6 bases outside the gene matches. The length of the CDR3 is 15 residues. Per germline, CDR1 SGHDT and CDR2 YYEEEE. The data were obtained in a study of T cells in localized non-small cell lung cancer. General study findings and limits: Adjacent uninvolved lung had the highest clonality, suggesting focused antigen responses. Those with higher blood T cell density had longer overall survival.

Method: immunoSEQ multiplex PCR; TCRdb's copy keeps in-frame clones and lacks some. The sample gives about 33,000 clones, around 73% of which show up once; less than 45% is in the top ten. V gene TRBV5-6 combines with J gene TRBJ2-7; TRBD2 matches 7 bases. This TCR was recovered from a male donor older than 55 with stage II squamous cell lung carcinoma. The material was peripheral blood, obtained before any cancer treatment. The DNA of the CDR3 is TGTGCCAGCAGCTTGGTTGGGACGGGGGGCTACGAGCAGTACTTC. Amino acid sequence: CASSLVGTGGYEQYF.